Shown below are 23 T cell receptor beta chains from a single sample sequenced in a study of breast tumors, draining lymph nodes, adjacent tissues. Breast cancer patients provided tissue from their axillary draining lymph nodes. MiXCR, run by TCRdb on the multiplex PCR reads, gives a single entry per CDR3 protein. In the table there are approximately 280,000 distinct CDR3 sequences, 30% of which are singletons. The sample consisted of axillary lymph node tissue. The receptors stem from a female donor with breast cancer. Some clones in this sample may be carry-over from other donors' samples.

This clonotype was seen repeatedly, ten times or more. The chain couples TRBV12-5 to TRBJ2-7; no firm D call. With 6 bases removed from V and 6 bases from J, the gap between germline ends came to 15 bases. CDR3 length: 13 amino acids. Germline V CDR1 and CDR2: LGHNT, FRNRAP. The CDR3, as DNA: TGTGCTAGTGGCCGCGCTAACGGATTCGAGCAGTACTTC. Its translation: CASGRANGFEQYF.

This clonotype has at least ten counts. V usage is TRBV6-6 and J usage is TRBJ2-3, with TRBD2 identical over 9 bases. CDR1 MNHNY and CDR2 SVGAGI come from the germline V gene (reference sequence). V lost 2 bases, J lost 5 bases, and 5 bases stayed unmatched. CDR3 length equals 15 residues. CDR3 DNA: TGTGCCAGCAGTTACGATGGCGGGAGGGGAGATACGCAGTATTTT. Encoded protein: CASSYDGGRGDTQYF.

The table lists this clonotype with many counts. This sequence joins TRBV29-1 and TRBJ2-1, with 12 bases identical to TRBD2. The CDR3 length is 15 residues. The trim removed 3 bases at V and 6 bases at J, leaving 6 bases unmatched. CDR1 is SQVTM and CDR2 is ANQGSEA in the germline V gene. CDR3 nucleotide sequence: TGCAGCGTTGACGTTCTAGCGGGAGGGCCCAATGAGCAGTTCTTC. Translated, it gives CSVDVLAGGPNEQFF.

This clonotype has just one count. The CDR3 carries no conserved terminal phenylalanine or tryptophan, so it likely arises from a read error. The DNA is left out, because the CDR3 cannot be placed on it with certainty; the CDR3 is given as TCRdb lists it. This rearrangement joins TRBV7-9 to TRBJ1-2; the D call TRBD1 from the table was never checked on the DNA. The CDR3 comprises 8 residues, both ends counted. Germline-derived CDR1 and CDR2 are SEHNR and FQNEAQ (reference sequence). The CDR3 is CASSLGAG.

The V and J genes are TRBV20-1 and TRBJ1-5; TRBD1 matches at 9 bases. V shed 6 bases and J 5 bases; nucleotides not matched to a gene: 8. Germline V lookup: CDR1 DFQATT, CDR2 SNEGSKA (reference sequence). The CDR3 covers 14 residues. The CDR3 DNA sequence: TGCAGTGCGGGGTGGACAGGGGACCATCAGCCCCAGCATTTT. Its protein product is CSAGWTGDHQPQHF.

On this clonotype: This may come from a read error, since a much larger clone is one base off. V is TRBV5-1 and J is TRBJ1-3; TRBD1 is a possible D gene (6 bases). Deletions cut 3 bases from V and 0 bases from J, with 13 bases between. The CDR3 is 16 amino acids. Germline V gives CDR1 SGHRS, CDR2 YFSETQ. CDR3 sequence: CASSSGHASSGNTIYF. CDR3 nucleotide sequence: TGCGCCAGCAGCTCGGGACACGCAAGCTCTGGAAACACCATATATTTT.

Ten or more counts support this clonotype. This chain uses TRBV9 with TRBJ1-2, with 9 bases lining up with TRBD1. Germline loops: CDR1 SGDLS, CDR2 YYNGEE. The CDR3 is made up of 15 amino acids. V shed 4 bases, J shed 6 bases, and the junction held 10 bases outside the gene matches. The CDR3 sequence: CASSPTGGELDGYTF. CDR3 nucleotide sequence: TGTGCCAGCAGCCCGACAGGGGGAGAACTAGATGGCTACACCTTC. Full variable domain (remainder filled in from reference TRBV9 and TRBJ1-2): DSGVTQTPKHLITATGQRVTLRCSPRSGDLSVYWYQQSLDQGLQFLIQYYNGEERAKGNILERFSAQQFPDLHSELNLSSLELGDSALYFCASSPTGGELDGYTFGSGTRLTVV.

This clonotype has at least ten counts. The V call is TRBV7-8, the J call TRBJ2-7; 8 bases align to TRBD1. The CDR3 consists of 15 residues. In germline, CDR1 is SGHVS, CDR2 FQNEAQ. V lost 1 base to trimming and J lost 3 bases; unmatched junction nucleotides: 5. CDR3 in DNA: TGTGCCAGCAGCTTAGTCGGACAGGGCATCTACGAGCAGTACTTC. This codes for CASSLVGQGIYEQYF.

The sample holds many counts of this clonotype. This chain uses TRBV5-1 with TRBJ1-5; 8 bases line up with TRBD1. V shed 0 bases and J 5 bases; nucleotides not matched to a gene: 4. There are 15 residues in the CDR3. The V gene's germline CDR1 is SGHRS and CDR2 YFSETQ. CDR3 protein: CASSLEGQGDQPQHF. DNA for the CDR3: TGCGCCAGCAGCTTGGAAGGACAGGGCGATCAGCCCCAGCATTTT.

In this sample, this clonotype turned up many times. The rearrangement joins TRBV12-3 or TRBV12-4 to TRBJ2-2, with 9 bases aligning to TRBD2. V dropped 3 bases and J dropped 6; count of bases not matched to a gene: 11. The CDR3 consists of 17 residues. CDR3 DNA sequence: TGTGCCAGCAGTTTTGCGGCGGGAGGGCCGGAGCCCGGGGAGCTGTTTTTT. Translated, it gives CASSFAAGGPEPGELFF.

On this clonotype: One base away lies a much larger clone, so this may be a sequencing read error. The CDR3 ends on some other residue instead of the conserved phenylalanine or tryptophan, so this is likely a read error. The V gene is TRBV20-1, the J gene TRBJ2-1; 7 bases line up with TRBD2. The germline CDR1 and CDR2 sequences are DFQATT and SNEGSKA (reference sequence). The CDR3 has 15 residues. V lost 8 bases, J lost 9 bases, and 19 bases stayed unmatched. The CDR3 DNA sequence: TGCAGTTGCTTGGAGTGTTATGGGAGGGCCTGTGAGCAGTTCCTC. This encodes CSCLECYGRACEQFL.

This clonotype was seen only a few times. The chain uses TRBV7-6 and TRBJ1-1; tentatively, D is TRBD1 (5 bases). This CDR3 has 12 amino acids. V lost 5 bases and J 7 bases, leaving 11 bases between the germline ends. Germline V gives CDR1 SGHVS, CDR2 FNYEAQ. CDR3 residues: CASSPTGYEAFF. The CDR3 DNA is TGTGCCAGCAGCCCTACAGGATATGAAGCTTTCTTT.

This clonotype was counted ten times or more. The chain recombines TRBV6-1 with TRBJ1-3; D ambiguous. The CDR3 covers 14 residues. Trimming removed 7 bases from V and 0 bases from J, with 10 bases in between. Germline V CDR1 and CDR2: MNHNS, SASEGT. The CDR3 is CASKQTYSGNTIYF. Here the CDR3 DNA reads TGTGCCAGCAAACAGACCTACTCTGGAAACACCATATATTTT.

The CDR3 DNA follows: TGTGCCAGCAGCAAGGACGGGCCCTACGAGCAGTACTTC. Its protein product is CASSKDGPYEQYF. The rearrangement links TRBV7-9 to TRBJ2-7; D gene ambiguous. Germline assignment: CDR1 SEHNR and CDR2 FQNEAQ (reference sequence). The CDR3 totals 13 residues. V shed 5 bases and J shed 2 bases, with 10 bases lying between them.

The J gene is TRBJ1-2, the V gene TRBV10-3, with D perhaps TRBD1 (5 bases). V lost 3 bases, J lost 3 bases, and 17 bases lay in between. Germline V gene lookup returns CDR1 ENHRY and CDR2 SYGVKD. There are 16 residues in the CDR3. CDR3 amino acids: CAISDRTGGTDYGYTF. The CDR3 DNA reads as TGTGCCATCAGTGATCGGACCGGGGGTACGGACTATGGCTACACCTTC.

The V call is TRBV10-3, the J call TRBJ1-1; maybe TRBD1 (5 bases). The ends were cut back, 10 bases at V and 4 bases at J, with 13 bases in the middle. This CDR3 contains 12 residues. Looked up from germline, CDR1 is ENHRY and CDR2 is SYGVKD. Here the CDR3 reads CATGIRSTEAFF. Here the CDR3 DNA reads TGTGCCACAGGGATCCGGAGCACTGAAGCTTTCTTT.

This clonotype was counted a single time. This may stem from a read error, because a much larger clone lies one nucleotide away. This CDR3 fails to terminate in the conserved phenylalanine or tryptophan, so it likely reflects a read error. The chain recombines TRBV19 with TRBJ2-7; TRBD1 matches 9 bases. The CDR3 is 15 amino acids. V gave up 4 bases and J gave up 3 bases; unmatched junction bases: 7. Per the germline V gene, CDR1 is LNHDA and CDR2 is SQIVND (reference sequence). The CDR3 nucleotides are TGTGCCAGTAGTACCCGGGGACAGGGAGGCTACGAGCAGTACTCC. Its protein is CASSTRGQGGYEQYS.

This clonotype showed up many times. V is TRBV11-2 and J is TRBJ2-1, with 9 bases matching TRBD1. The CDR3 contains 16 residues. Germline V CDR1 and CDR2: SGHAT, FQNNGV. After removal of 4 bases from V and 7 bases from J, the junction contained 11 bases not matched to a gene. The CDR3 here is CASSYITGQGTNEQFF. The DNA of the CDR3 is TGTGCCAGCAGCTACATAACGGGACAGGGTACAAATGAGCAGTTCTTC.

V usage is TRBV6-5 and J usage is TRBJ1-1; D unresolved. CDR3 length: 16 amino acids. V lost 1 base and J 3 bases, leaving 15 bases between the germline ends. Germline values: CDR1 MNHEY, CDR2 SVGAGI. CDR3 in DNA: TGTGCCAGCAGTTACTTGCAGGCGCGTAGGGACACTGAAGCTTTCTTT. Its translation is CASSYLQARRDTEAFF.

The genes are TRBV3-1 and TRBJ2-1, with D hard to call. V was shortened by 4 bases and J by 7 bases, with 17 bases between the two germline ends. The CDR3 totals 15 residues. CDR1 and CDR2 from the germline V gene are LGHDT and YNNKEL (reference sequence). CDR3 DNA: TGTGCCAGCAGCCCCGAGACGTTAGATGGGAATGAGCAGTTCTTC. Translating gives CASSPETLDGNEQFF.

The chain combines TRBV28 with TRBJ2-3; D perhaps matches TRBD1 (6 bases). Trimming shortened V by 5 bases and J by 6 bases, and 15 bases separated the two germline ends. In germline, CDR1 is MDHEN, CDR2 SYDVKM. The CDR3 covers 14 residues. As DNA, the CDR3 is TGTGCCAGCAGTGCTTCACAGGGCAGGGATACGCAGTATTTT. Protein sequence: CASSASQGRDTQYF.

This clonotype has at least ten counts. The chain combines TRBV4-2 with TRBJ2-7, with TRBD1 matching over 7 bases. The CDR3 extends over 18 amino acids. Germline CDR1 is LGHNA and CDR2 is YNFKEQ. Trimming took 3 bases from V and 3 from J; bases not matched to a gene: 17. The CDR3 protein is CASSQTGTAPFFGYEQYF. CDR3 in DNA: TGTGCCAGCAGCCAGACCGGGACAGCGCCCTTTTTTGGCTACGAGCAGTACTTC.

The sample holds many counts of this clonotype. The genes are TRBV19 and TRBJ2-1, with TRBD1 matching over 8 bases. After removal of 4 bases from V and 4 bases from J, the junction contained 15 bases not matched to a gene. The CDR3 covers 18 residues. Germline V gene data show CDR1 as LNHDA and CDR2 as SQIVND (reference sequence). CDR3 bases: TGTGCCAGTAGTAGGACAGGGATCGACGGGCCCCTATACAATGAGCAGTTCTTC. Protein sequence: CASSRTGIDGPLYNEQFF.